The source of this T cell receptor (beta chain) is a study of T cell responses to AZD1222 COVID-19 vaccine. Study details: Samples with a second dose at about 4 or about 12 weeks were pooled together.

Produced via immunoSEQ multiplex PCR; TCRdb's table is partial and in-frame only. The sample holds 100,000 or so clones, more than 70% seen once. Trimming stripped 3 bases from V and 5 bases from J, with 22 bases between. CDR3 length equals 17 residues. Germline assignment: CDR1 MDHEN and CDR2 SYDVKM. The sequences come from peripheral blood, collected on day 0 of AZD1222 vaccination. The chain has TRBV28 and TRBJ1-2; unclear D gene. This receptor was obtained from an adult in good health. The CDR3 region is CASSFPSPKERGYGYTF. The CDR3 DNA is TGTGCCAGCAGTTTCCCCTCGCCCAAGGAACGTGGGTATGGCTACACCTTC.